The T cell receptor (beta chain) under discussion was sequenced for a study of blood T cell repertoires in COVID-19. Overall study: Both acute and convalescent COVID-19 samples were obtained from the United States, Italy and Spain. T cells, B-cell-depleted T cells, or PBMCs supplied cDNA or gDNA.

This CDR3 contains 15 residues. Trimming stripped 7 bases from V and 1 base from J, with 16 bases between. Germline V lookup: CDR1 SGHTA, CDR2 FQGNSA. In the authors' workflow: Estimation of nucleated cell counts relied on the amplification of reference gene primers. This table comes from immunoSEQ multiplex PCR, and its TCRdb copy is limited to in-frame clones, with some not included. That table gives V, J and clone size, and the DNA gave D and trimming. The data hold under 400,000 clones, with more than 70% observed a single time. The Seattle patients, enrolled during active infection, were followed longitudinally.

The V and J genes are TRBV7-2 and TRBJ1-1; tentative D call: TRBD1 (5 bases). The source material was peripheral blood. The TCR sequence derives from a woman aged 55-70 years with COVID-19, enrolled during active disease. CDR3 residues: CASTRDGRANTEAFF. The CDR3 DNA sequence: TGTGCCAGCACCAGAGATGGCAGGGCGAACACTGAAGCTTTCTTT.